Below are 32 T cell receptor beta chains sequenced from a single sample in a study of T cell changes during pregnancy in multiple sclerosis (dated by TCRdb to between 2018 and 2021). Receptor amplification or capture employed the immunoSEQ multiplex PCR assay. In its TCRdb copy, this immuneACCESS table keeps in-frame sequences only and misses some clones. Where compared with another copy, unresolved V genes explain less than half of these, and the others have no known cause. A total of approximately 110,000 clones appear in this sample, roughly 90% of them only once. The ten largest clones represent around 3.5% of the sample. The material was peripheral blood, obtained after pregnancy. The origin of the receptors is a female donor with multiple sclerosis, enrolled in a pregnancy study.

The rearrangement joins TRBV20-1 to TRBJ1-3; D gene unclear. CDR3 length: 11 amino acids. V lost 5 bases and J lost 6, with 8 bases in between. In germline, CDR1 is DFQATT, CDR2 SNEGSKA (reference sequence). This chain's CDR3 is CSARFSNTIYF. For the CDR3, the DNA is TGCAGTGCTCGTTTCTCAAACACCATATATTTT.

CDR3 in DNA: TGTGCCAGCAGTTACTCTGATTACAGGGTTTCCGAGCAGTACTTC. The encoded protein is CASSYSDYRVSEQYF. The chain has TRBV6-5 and TRBJ2-7, with D maybe TRBD1 (6 bases). The CDR3 consists of 15 residues. Between the trimmed V and J ends, which lost 0 bases and 6 bases, there was a span of 15 bases. Germline assignment: CDR1 MNHEY and CDR2 SVGAGI.

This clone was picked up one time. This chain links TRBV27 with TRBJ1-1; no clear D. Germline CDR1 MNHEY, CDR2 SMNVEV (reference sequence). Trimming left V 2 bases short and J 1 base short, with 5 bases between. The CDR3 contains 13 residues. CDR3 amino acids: CASSLDKNTEAFF. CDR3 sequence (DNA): TGTGCCAGCAGTTTAGACAAGAACACTGAAGCTTTCTTT.

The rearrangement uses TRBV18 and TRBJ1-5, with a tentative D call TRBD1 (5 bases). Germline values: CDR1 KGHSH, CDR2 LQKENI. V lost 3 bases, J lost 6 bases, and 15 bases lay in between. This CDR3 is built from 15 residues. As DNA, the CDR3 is TGTGCCAGCTCACCTTCGGGCAGGGAGGTTCAGCCCCAGCATTTT. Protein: CASSPSGREVQPQHF.

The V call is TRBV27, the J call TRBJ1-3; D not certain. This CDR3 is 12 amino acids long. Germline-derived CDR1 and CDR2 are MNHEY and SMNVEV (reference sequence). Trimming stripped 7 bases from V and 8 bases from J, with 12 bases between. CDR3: CASIRVADTIYF. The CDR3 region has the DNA TGTGCCAGCATCCGAGTCGCGGACACCATATATTTT.

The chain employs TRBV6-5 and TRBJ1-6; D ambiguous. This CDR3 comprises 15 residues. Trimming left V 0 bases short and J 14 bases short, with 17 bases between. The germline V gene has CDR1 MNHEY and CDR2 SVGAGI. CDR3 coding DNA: TGTGCCAGCAGTTACTCGATTACGGGGATGGGGTCCCTCCACTTT. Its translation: CASSYSITGMGSLHF.

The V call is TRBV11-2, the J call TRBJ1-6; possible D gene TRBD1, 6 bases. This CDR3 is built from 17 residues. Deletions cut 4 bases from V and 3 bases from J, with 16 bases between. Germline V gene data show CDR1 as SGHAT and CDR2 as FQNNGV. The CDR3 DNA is TGTGCCAGCAGCTCCGAGTCAGGGGAGATCTATAATTCACCCCTCCACTTT. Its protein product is CASSSESGEIYNSPLHF.

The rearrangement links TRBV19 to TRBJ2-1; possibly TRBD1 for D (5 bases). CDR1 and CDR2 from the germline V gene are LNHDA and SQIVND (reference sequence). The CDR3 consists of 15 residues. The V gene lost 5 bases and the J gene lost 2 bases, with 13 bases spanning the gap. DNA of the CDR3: TGTGCCAGTAGTCCTCAGGGTAGGACCTACAATGAGCAGTTCTTC. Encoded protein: CASSPQGRTYNEQFF.

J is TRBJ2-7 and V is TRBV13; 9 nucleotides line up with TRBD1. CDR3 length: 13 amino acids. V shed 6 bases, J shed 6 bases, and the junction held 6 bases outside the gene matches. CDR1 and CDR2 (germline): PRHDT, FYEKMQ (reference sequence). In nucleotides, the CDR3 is TGTGCCAGCAGGCAGACAGGGGGTTTCGAGCAGTACTTC. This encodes CASRQTGGFEQYF.

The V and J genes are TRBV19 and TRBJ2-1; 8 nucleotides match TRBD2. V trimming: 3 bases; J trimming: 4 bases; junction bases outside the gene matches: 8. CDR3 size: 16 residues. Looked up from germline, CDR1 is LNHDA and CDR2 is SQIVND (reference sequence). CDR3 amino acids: CASSMFSAGVYNEQFF. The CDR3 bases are TGTGCCAGTAGTATGTTTTCAGCGGGAGTTTACAATGAGCAGTTCTTC.

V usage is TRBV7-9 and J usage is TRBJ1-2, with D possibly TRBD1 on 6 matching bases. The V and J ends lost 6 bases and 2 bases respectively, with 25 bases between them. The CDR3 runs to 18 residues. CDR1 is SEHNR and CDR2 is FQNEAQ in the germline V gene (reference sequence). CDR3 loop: CASRRGAVVGRGNYGYTF. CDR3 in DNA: TGTGCCAGCAGAAGGGGGGCTGTTGTTGGGAGGGGAAACTATGGCTACACCTTC.

The CDR3 sequence is CASSQERLAGGQETQYF. The CDR3 region has the DNA TGTGCCAGCAGCCAAGAGAGGTTAGCGGGGGGTCAAGAGACCCAGTACTTC. The chain combines TRBV14 with TRBJ2-5; 10 bases map to TRBD2. The CDR3 runs to 17 residues. Germline values: CDR1 SGHDN, CDR2 FVKESK. V dropped 0 bases and J dropped 2; count of bases not matched to a gene: 6.

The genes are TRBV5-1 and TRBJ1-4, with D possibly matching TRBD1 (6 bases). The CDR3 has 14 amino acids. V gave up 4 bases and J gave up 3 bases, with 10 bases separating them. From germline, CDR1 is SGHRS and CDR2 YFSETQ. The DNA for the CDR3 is TGCGCCAGCAGCCAGGACAGCTCTAATGAAAAACTGTTTTTT. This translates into CASSQDSSNEKLFF.

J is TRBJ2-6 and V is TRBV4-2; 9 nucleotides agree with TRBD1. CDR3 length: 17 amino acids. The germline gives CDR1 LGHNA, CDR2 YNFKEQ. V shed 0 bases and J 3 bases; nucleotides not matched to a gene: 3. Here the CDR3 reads CASSQEQGAGGANVLTF. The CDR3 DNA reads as TGTGCCAGCAGCCAAGAACAGGGGGCTGGTGGGGCCAACGTCCTGACTTTC.

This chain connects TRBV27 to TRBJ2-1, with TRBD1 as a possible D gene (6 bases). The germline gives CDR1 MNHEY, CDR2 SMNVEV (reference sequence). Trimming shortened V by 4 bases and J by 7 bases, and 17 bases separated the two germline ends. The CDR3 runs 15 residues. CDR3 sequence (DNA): TGTGCCAGCAGTTACCTCAGGGGATCCGAGAATGAGCAGTTCTTC. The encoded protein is CASSYLRGSENEQFF.

The CDR3 loop reads CASSFSLSGGYEQYF. CDR3 nucleotide sequence: TGTGCCAGCAGCTTCTCCTTATCCGGGGGCTACGAGCAGTACTTC. The chain uses TRBV5-6 and TRBJ2-7; possible D gene TRBD2, 6 bases. The V and J ends lost 2 bases and 3 bases respectively, with 15 bases between them. CDR3 length equals 15 residues. Germline CDR1 is SGHDT and CDR2 is YYEEEE.

CDR3 bases: TGCGCCAGCCTTATATCTACCTACGAGCAGTACTTC. Translated: CASLISTYEQYF. The gene calls are TRBV10-2 and TRBJ2-7; D is unclear. This CDR3 is built from 12 residues. Germline V gene sequence: CDR1 WSHSY, CDR2 SAAADI. V gave up 8 bases and J gave up 2 bases, with 10 bases separating them.

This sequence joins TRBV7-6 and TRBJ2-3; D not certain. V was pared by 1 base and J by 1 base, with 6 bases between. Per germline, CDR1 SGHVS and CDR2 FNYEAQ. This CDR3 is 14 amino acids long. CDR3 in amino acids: CASSLVTRTDTQYF. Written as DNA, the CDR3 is TGTGCCAGCAGCTTAGTGACTCGCACAGATACGCAGTATTTT.

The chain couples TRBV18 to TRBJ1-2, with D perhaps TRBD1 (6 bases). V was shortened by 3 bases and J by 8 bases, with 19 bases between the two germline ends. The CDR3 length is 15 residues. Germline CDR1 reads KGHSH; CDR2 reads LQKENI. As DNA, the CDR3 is TGTGCCAGCTCACCCCAATTCGAGGGGCAGGGGGGCTACACCTTC. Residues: CASSPQFEGQGGYTF.

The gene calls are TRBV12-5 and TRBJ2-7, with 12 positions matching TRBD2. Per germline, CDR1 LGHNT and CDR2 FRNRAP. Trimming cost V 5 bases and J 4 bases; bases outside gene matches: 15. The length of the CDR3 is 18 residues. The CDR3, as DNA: TGTGCTAGTGGTGCCCAGATTACTAGCGGGGGGAACCAATACGAGCAGTACTTC. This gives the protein CASGAQITSGGNQYEQYF.

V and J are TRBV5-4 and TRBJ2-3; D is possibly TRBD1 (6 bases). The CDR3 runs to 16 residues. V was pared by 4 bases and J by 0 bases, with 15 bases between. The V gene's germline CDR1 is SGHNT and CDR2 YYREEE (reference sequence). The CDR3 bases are TGTGCCAGCAGCGGGGGCGGAGCGGCTAGCACAGATACGCAGTATTTT. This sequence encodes CASSGGGAASTDTQYF.

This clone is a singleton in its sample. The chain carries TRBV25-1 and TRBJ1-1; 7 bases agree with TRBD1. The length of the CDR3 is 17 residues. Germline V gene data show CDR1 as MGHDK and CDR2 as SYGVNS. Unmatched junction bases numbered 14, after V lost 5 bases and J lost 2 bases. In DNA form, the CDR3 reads TGTGCCAGCAGTTCCCAGGGTATGGGACAGCCAAACACTGAAGCTTTCTTT. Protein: CASSSQGMGQPNTEAFF. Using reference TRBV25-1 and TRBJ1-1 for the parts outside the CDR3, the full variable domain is EADIYQTPRYLVIGTGKKITLECSQTMGHDKMYWYQQDPGMELHLIHYSYGVNSTEKGDLSSESTVSRIRTEHFPLTLESARPSHTSQYLCASSSQGMGQPNTEAFFGQGTRLTVV.

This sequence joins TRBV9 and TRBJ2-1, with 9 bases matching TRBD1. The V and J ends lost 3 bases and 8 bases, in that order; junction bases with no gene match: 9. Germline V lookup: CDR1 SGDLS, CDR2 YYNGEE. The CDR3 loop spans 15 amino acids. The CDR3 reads CASSEGWTGAYEQFF. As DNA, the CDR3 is TGTGCCAGCAGCGAGGGCTGGACAGGGGCCTATGAGCAGTTCTTC.

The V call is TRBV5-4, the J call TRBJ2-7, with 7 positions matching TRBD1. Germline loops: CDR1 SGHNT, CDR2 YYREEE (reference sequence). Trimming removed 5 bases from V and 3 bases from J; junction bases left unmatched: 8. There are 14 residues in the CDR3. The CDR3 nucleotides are TGTGCCAGCAGACAAGGGACAGTGGGCTACGAGCAGTACTTC. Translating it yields CASRQGTVGYEQYF.

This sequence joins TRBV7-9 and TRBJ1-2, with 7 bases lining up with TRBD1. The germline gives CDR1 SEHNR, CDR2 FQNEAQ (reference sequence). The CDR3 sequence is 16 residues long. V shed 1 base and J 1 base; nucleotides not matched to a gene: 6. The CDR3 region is CASSLVEGANNYGYTF. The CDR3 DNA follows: TGTGCCAGCAGCTTAGTGGAGGGGGCTAATAACTATGGCTACACCTTC.

This CDR3 is CAWSGQAYEQYF. In nucleotides, the CDR3 is TGTGCCTGGAGCGGACAGGCCTACGAGCAGTACTTC. This sequence joins TRBV30 and TRBJ2-7; TRBD1 agrees at 7 bases. Per germline, CDR1 GTSNPN and CDR2 SVGIG (reference sequence). The CDR3 runs 12 residues. The junction had 1 base not matched to a gene; V was cut back by 3 bases and J by 2 bases. The whole variable domain, filled in from reference TRBV30 and TRBJ2-7, reads SQTIHQWPATLVQPVGSPLSLECTVEGTSNPNLYWYRQAAGRGLQLLFYSVGIGQISSEVPQNLSASRPQDRQFILSSKKLLLSDSGFYLCAWSGQAYEQYFGPGTRLTVT.

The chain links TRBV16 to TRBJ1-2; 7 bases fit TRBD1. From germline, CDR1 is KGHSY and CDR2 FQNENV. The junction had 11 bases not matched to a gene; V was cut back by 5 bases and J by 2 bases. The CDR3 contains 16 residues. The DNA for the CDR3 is TGTGCCAGCAGCATATTGAGTAGGGGGCTAAACTATGGCTACACCTTC. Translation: CASSILSRGLNYGYTF.

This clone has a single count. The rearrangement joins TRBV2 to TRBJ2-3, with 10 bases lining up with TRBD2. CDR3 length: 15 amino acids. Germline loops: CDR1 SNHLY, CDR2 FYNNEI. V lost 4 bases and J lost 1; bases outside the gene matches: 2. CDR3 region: CASSALAGGTDTQYF. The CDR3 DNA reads TGTGCCAGCAGTGCTCTAGCGGGGGGCACAGATACGCAGTATTTT.

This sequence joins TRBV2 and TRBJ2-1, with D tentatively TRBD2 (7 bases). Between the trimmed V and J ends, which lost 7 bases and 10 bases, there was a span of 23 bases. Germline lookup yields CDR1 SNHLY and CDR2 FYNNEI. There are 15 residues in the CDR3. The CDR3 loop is CASIQEGGDPQEQFF. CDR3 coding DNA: TGTGCCAGCATCCAAGAGGGGGGGGACCCCCAGGAGCAGTTCTTC.

As DNA, the CDR3 is TGCGCCAGCAGCCAAGAACGGAGCGGGGGGGCAGCTTTAAGGGACATTCAGTACTTC. This translates into CASSQERSGGAALRDIQYF. The V and J genes are TRBV4-1 and TRBJ2-4; TRBD2 matches at 10 bases. CDR1 is MGHRA, CDR2 YSYEKL, per germline. The CDR3 runs to 19 residues. V shed 0 bases and J 8 bases; nucleotides not matched to a gene: 16.

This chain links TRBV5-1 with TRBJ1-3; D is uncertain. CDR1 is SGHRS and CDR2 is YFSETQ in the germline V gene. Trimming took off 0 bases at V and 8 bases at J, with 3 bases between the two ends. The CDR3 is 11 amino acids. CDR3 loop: CASSLGDTIYF. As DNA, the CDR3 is TGCGCCAGCAGCTTGGGCGACACCATATATTTT.

CDR3: CASSSYRDDYGYTF. The CDR3 DNA follows: TGTGCCAGCAGCTCCTACAGGGACGACTATGGCTACACCTTC. V is TRBV7-8 and J is TRBJ1-2; D possibly corresponds to TRBD1 (6 bases). Trimming removed 4 bases at V and 3 bases at J, with 12 bases between. Germline CDR1 and CDR2: SGHVS and FQNEAQ. This CDR3 has 14 amino acids.